The next 30 T cell receptor beta chains were all read from a single sample in a study of a mutant IDH1 vaccine in newly diagnosed glioma. Profiled with immunoSEQ multiplex PCR; TCRdb holds only in-frame clones, not every one. This sample has 40,000 to 55,000 clones, with roughly 73% found just once. The time point denotes: week 5, during vaccination. Vaccinated patients received 300 ug of mutant IDH1 20-mer peptide per dose, with topical imiquimod. These receptors lack a known antigen. This material consisted of PBMCs, taken from a glioma patient whose treatment included an IDH1 peptide vaccine. These receptors were collected from a man aged 45-65 years with glioma.

V and J are TRBV27 and TRBJ1-2; a possible D gene is TRBD1 (6 bases). This CDR3 is 15 amino acids long. The V and J ends lost 2 bases and 6 bases respectively, with 16 bases between them. The germline V gene has CDR1 MNHEY and CDR2 SMNVEV (reference sequence). CDR3 DNA sequence: TGTGCCAGCAGTTTAATTCCCCGACAGGTGAATGGCTACACCTTC. Amino acids: CASSLIPRQVNGYTF.

V is TRBV6-5 and J is TRBJ2-7, with 7 nucleotides matching TRBD1. Germline V gives CDR1 MNHEY, CDR2 SVGAGI. The CDR3 is 14 residues long. The V and J ends lost 6 bases and 0 bases, in that order; junction bases with no gene match: 5. The CDR3 DNA is TGTGCCAGCAGACGGACAGGCGGCTCCTACGAGCAGTACTTC. It specifies CASRRTGGSYEQYF.

V and J are TRBV9 and TRBJ2-3; D tentatively fits TRBD1 or TRBD2 (5 bases each). The CDR3 covers 16 residues. V was clipped by 4 bases and J by 4 bases, with 19 bases between them. CDR1 and CDR2 from the germline V gene are SGDLS and YYNGEE. The CDR3 DNA follows: TGTGCCAGCAGCTCCCGGGGCCTCCTGCACGCAGATACGCAGTATTTT. Translating gives CASSSRGLLHADTQYF.

V usage is TRBV30 and J usage is TRBJ1-4, with TRBD1 identical over 8 bases. The CDR3 contains 17 residues. Trimming took 1 base from V and 1 from J; bases not matched to a gene: 8. CDR1 and CDR2 from the germline V gene are GTSNPN and SVGIG (reference sequence). The CDR3 spells CAWSAPQGDLTNEKLFF. CDR3 DNA: TGTGCCTGGAGTGCACCACAGGGGGACCTAACTAATGAAAAACTGTTTTTT.

This clone was detected only once. The rearrangement joins TRBV5-6 to TRBJ1-5; maybe TRBD1 (5 bases). CDR3 size: 15 residues. V gave up 1 base and J gave up 5 bases, with 13 bases separating them. The germline V gene encodes CDR1 SGHDT and CDR2 YYEEEE. CDR3 amino acids: CASSLTQSGHQPQHF. The CDR3 DNA follows: TGTGCCAGCAGCTTGACCCAATCAGGGCATCAGCCCCAGCATTTT.

The chain recombines TRBV6-5 with TRBJ1-2, with TRBD1 identical over 7 bases. CDR1 MNHEY and CDR2 SVGAGI come from the germline V gene. The length of the CDR3 is 14 residues. V shed 6 bases, J shed 7 bases, and the junction held 11 bases outside the gene matches. CDR3 nucleotides: TGTGCCAGCAGAGATACAGGGCCAGGGGGTGGCTACACCTTC. Amino acid sequence: CASRDTGPGGGYTF.

This clone was detected a few times. V is TRBV9 and J is TRBJ1-1; 9 positions match TRBD1. This CDR3 contains 13 residues. CDR1 is SGDLS, CDR2 YYNGEE, per germline. V shed 3 bases and J 4 bases; nucleotides not matched to a gene: 1. The CDR3 DNA reads TGTGCCAGCAGCGAGACAGGGGGCACTGAAGCTTTCTTT. Translation: CASSETGGTEAFF.

This chain links TRBV6-5 with TRBJ1-6; 7 bases line up with TRBD1. The CDR3 loop spans 14 amino acids. The J segment lost 5 bases and the V segment lost 4 bases, leaving 2 bases of the junction unmatched. The germline V gene has CDR1 MNHEY and CDR2 SVGAGI. CDR3 amino acids: CASSLTGNNSPLHF. CDR3 sequence (DNA): TGTGCCAGCAGTTTGACAGGGAATAATTCACCCCTCCACTTT.

The table lists this clone with a few counts. The rearrangement uses TRBV4-2 and TRBJ1-5; the D is unclear. Germline CDR1 LGHNA, CDR2 YNFKEQ. Trimming left V 3 bases short and J 0 bases short, with 9 bases between. The CDR3 totals 15 residues. The CDR3 region is CASSHQPDSNQPQHF. CDR3 sequence (DNA): TGTGCCAGCAGCCACCAACCGGATAGCAATCAGCCCCAGCATTTT.

The rearrangement uses TRBV4-3 and TRBJ1-5; no clear D. The ends were cut back, 0 bases at V and 0 bases at J, with 9 bases in the middle. CDR1 LGHNA and CDR2 YSLEER come from the germline V gene. The CDR3 runs to 16 residues. The CDR3 region is CASSQDTGDSNQPQHF. The CDR3, as DNA: TGCGCCAGCAGCCAAGATACGGGTGATAGCAATCAGCCCCAGCATTTT.

The genes are TRBV7-2 and TRBJ2-2; D call uncertain. CDR3 size: 13 residues. Trimming left V 4 bases short and J 6 bases short, with 9 bases between. Germline V lookup: CDR1 SGHTA, CDR2 FQGNSA. CDR3 nucleotide sequence: TGTGCCAGCAGCTCGTGGCTGGCCGGGGAGCTGTTTTTT. Amino acids: CASSSWLAGELFF.

The chain couples TRBV6-5 to TRBJ2-5, with unresolved D. The CDR3 runs to 13 residues. Trimming removed 2 bases at V and 3 bases at J, with 7 bases between. Germline V gene sequence: CDR1 MNHEY, CDR2 SVGAGI. CDR3 in DNA: TGTGCCAGCAGTTACAGGCCAAAAGAGACCCAGTACTTC. The encoded protein is CASSYRPKETQYF.

V usage is TRBV5-1 and J usage is TRBJ1-1, with D unclear. The CDR3 is 15 amino acids. Trimming left V 0 bases short and J 1 base short, with 10 bases between. CDR1 and CDR2 (germline): SGHRS, YFSETQ. The CDR3 bases are TGCGCCAGCAGCTTGGCGCCCACCACGAACACTGAAGCTTTCTTT. Amino acid sequence: CASSLAPTTNTEAFF.

V and J are TRBV5-4 and TRBJ2-7; the D gene could be TRBD1 or TRBD2 (5 bases each). CDR3 length: 15 amino acids. Germline V gene data show CDR1 as SGHNT and CDR2 as YYREEE (reference sequence). Trimming stripped 0 bases from V and 4 bases from J, with 14 bases between. The CDR3 coding sequence is TGTGCCAGCAGCTTGGGGGGGACGGGCGTTTACGAGCAGTACTTC. As protein: CASSLGGTGVYEQYF.

The CDR3 nucleotides read TGTGCCAGCAGCTTGATCAGACCCTACGAGCAGTACTTC. Translating gives CASSLIRPYEQYF. The chain has TRBV5-6 and TRBJ2-7; D unclear. The V end lost 1 base, the J end lost 2 bases, and 7 bases lay between the germline ends. The CDR3 covers 13 residues. The germline gives CDR1 SGHDT, CDR2 YYEEEE.

This clone was recorded a few times. The V call is TRBV11-2, the J call TRBJ2-3, with TRBD2 identical over 9 bases. V gave up 2 bases and J gave up 2 bases; unmatched junction bases: 5. This CDR3 has 16 amino acids. Germline V gene lookup returns CDR1 SGHAT and CDR2 FQNNGV. CDR3 residues: CASSLWAGGITDTQYF. The CDR3 bases are TGTGCCAGCAGCTTATGGGCGGGGGGGATCACAGATACGCAGTATTTT. The full variable domain, rest sourced from reference TRBV11-2 and TRBJ2-3, is EAGVAQSPRYKIIEKRQSVAFWCNPISGHATLYWYQQILGQGPKLLIQFQNNGVVDDSQLPKDRFSAERLKGVDSTLKIQPAKLEDSAVYLCASSLWAGGITDTQYFGPGTRLTVL.

Notes on this clone: Other DNA sequences in the same sample also yield this CDR3. CDR3 in amino acids: CASSLIRNTIYF. CDR3 DNA sequence: TGTGCCAGCAGCTTGATTCGAAACACCATATATTTT. This chain uses TRBV7-2 with TRBJ1-3; D ambiguous. CDR1 is SGHTA, CDR2 FQGNSA, per germline. Trimming cost V 3 bases and J 5 bases, with 5 bases left between them. The CDR3 runs to 12 residues.

CDR3 sequence: CSVPRGGGNYGYTF. As DNA, the CDR3 is TGCAGCGTTCCCCGCGGTGGGGGCAACTATGGCTACACCTTC. J is TRBJ1-2 and V is TRBV29-1; D is perhaps TRBD1 (6 bases). The V and J ends lost 5 bases and 2 bases respectively, with 15 bases between them. The CDR3 length is 14 residues. Germline CDR1 reads SQVTM; CDR2 reads ANQGSEA.

This clone was detected once. The chain has TRBV7-9 and TRBJ2-7, with 10 bases fitting TRBD1. J gave up 2 bases and V 4 bases, and 2 bases lay outside the gene matches. The germline V gene has CDR1 SEHNR and CDR2 FQNEAQ (reference sequence). The CDR3 contains 14 residues. As DNA, the CDR3 is TGTGCCAGCAGCTGGGACAGGGGAGCCTACGAGCAGTACTTC. Residues: CASSWDRGAYEQYF.

V usage is TRBV14 and J usage is TRBJ2-7; D may be TRBD1 (5 bases). Germline V gene data show CDR1 as SGHDN and CDR2 as FVKESK. V lost 4 bases to trimming and J lost 7 bases, with 14 bases between them. The CDR3 runs 13 residues. CDR3 residues: CASSPGPRAEQYF. CDR3 nucleotide sequence: TGTGCCAGCAGCCCCGGGCCCAGGGCTGAGCAGTACTTC.

The J gene is TRBJ2-1, the V gene TRBV15, with 9 bases identical to TRBD1. The CDR3 length is 14 residues. In germline, CDR1 is LNHNV, CDR2 YYDKDF (reference sequence). V shed 3 bases and J 10 bases; nucleotides not matched to a gene: 7. The CDR3 nucleotides read TGTGCCACCAGCAGTTACAGGGGGCGCAGGGAGCAGTTCTTC. It encodes CATSSYRGRREQFF.

This chain uses TRBV28 with TRBJ1-1; D may be TRBD1 (5 bases). Looked up from germline, CDR1 is MDHEN and CDR2 is SYDVKM. The CDR3 has 13 residues. Trimming stripped 1 base from V and 6 bases from J, with 9 bases between. The CDR3 reads CASSLSGPPEAFF. CDR3 in DNA: TGTGCCAGCAGTTTATCAGGGCCCCCTGAAGCTTTCTTT.

This clone was detected a few times. The genes are TRBV2 and TRBJ2-2; 7 bases align to TRBD1. Per the germline V gene, CDR1 is SNHLY and CDR2 is FYNNEI. V lost 7 bases to trimming and J lost 1 base; unmatched junction nucleotides: 3. This CDR3 has 14 residues. This CDR3 is CASIGTENTGELFF. In nucleotides, the CDR3 is TGTGCCAGCATCGGGACAGAGAACACCGGGGAGCTGTTTTTT. The variable domain in full, completed from reference TRBV2 and TRBJ2-2, reads EPEVTQTPSHQVTQMGQEVILRCVPISNHLYFYWYRQILGQKVEFLVSFYNNEISEKSEIFDDQFSVERPDGSNFTLKIRSTKLEDSAMYFCASIGTENTGELFFGEGSRLTVL.

This clone was counted a few times. The CDR3 sequence: CASSSQETQYF. The CDR3 DNA follows: TGTGCCAGCAGCTCACAAGAGACCCAGTACTTC. The J gene is TRBJ2-5, the V gene TRBV7-9; D is unclear. Trimming removed 4 bases from V and 2 bases from J, with 2 bases in between. The CDR3 extends over 11 amino acids. The germline CDR1 and CDR2 sequences are SEHNR and FQNEAQ (reference sequence).

This clone appeared once. The chain combines TRBV19 with TRBJ1-6; D gene ambiguous. CDR1 and CDR2 from the germline V gene are LNHDA and SQIVND (reference sequence). The CDR3 covers 13 residues. Trimming removed 3 bases at V and 10 bases at J, with 10 bases between. CDR3 DNA: TGTGCCAGTAGTATCGGAGCGGACTCACCCCTCCACTTT. It codes for CASSIGADSPLHF.

The chain carries TRBV30 and TRBJ1-6, with D possibly being TRBD1 (6 bases). V lost 7 bases, J lost 7 bases, and 14 bases lay in between. This CDR3 has 13 residues. Germline CDR1 and CDR2: GTSNPN and SVGIG (reference sequence). The CDR3 reads CALLGGGNSPLHF. The CDR3 DNA is TGTGCCTTGTTGGGAGGGGGAAATTCACCCCTCCACTTT.

The chain combines TRBV10-2 with TRBJ2-7, with 7 bases that match TRBD1. Germline CDR1 and CDR2: WSHSY and SAAADI. The CDR3 contains 18 residues. The V and J ends lost 0 bases and 2 bases, in that order; junction bases with no gene match: 13. In DNA, the CDR3 is TGCGCCAGCAGTGAGTCAGTAGGGGGCGCTTATGGAGCCTACGAGCAGTACTTC. Translated, it gives CASSESVGGAYGAYEQYF.

The V and J genes are TRBV2 and TRBJ1-4, with D tentatively TRBD1 (5 bases). The length of the CDR3 is 14 residues. The V end was cut by 11 bases, the J end by 7 bases, with 20 bases between. Germline V gene sequence: CDR1 SNHLY, CDR2 FYNNEI. CDR3 loop: CAGRGGMSTEKLFF. Here the CDR3 DNA reads TGTGCCGGCCGGGGGGGAATGTCCACTGAAAAACTGTTTTTT.

V and J are TRBV6-5 and TRBJ1-1; D remains ambiguous. Trimming removed 6 bases at V and 1 base at J, with 9 bases between. CDR3 length: 13 amino acids. Germline CDR1 MNHEY, CDR2 SVGAGI. The CDR3 loop reads CASSLTRNTEAFF. In DNA, the CDR3 is TGTGCCAGCAGCCTAACACGGAACACTGAAGCTTTCTTT.

The J gene is TRBJ2-2, the V gene TRBV7-9; TRBD2 agrees at 8 bases. Per the germline V gene, CDR1 is SEHNR and CDR2 is FQNEAQ (reference sequence). The CDR3 contains 16 residues. V shed 1 base and J 1 base; nucleotides not matched to a gene: 2. CDR3 nucleotide sequence: TGTGCCAGCAGCTTAGGGCTAGCGGGGAACACCGGGGAGCTGTTTTTT. Its protein product is CASSLGLAGNTGELFF.